Given below is one TCR beta chain in context. Its antigen is not known. A second PCR, run for roughly 7 to 11 cycles, used a sample-barcoded 5' primer plus a J-beta primer mix. A template-switch adaptor containing 12 random nucleotides labeled each cDNA molecule. TCRdb re-analysed the 5' RACE reads in MiXCR, keeping a single row per CDR3 protein. The table shows about 1.8 million distinct CDR3 sequences, with 40% to 55% occurring only once. The V end lost 1 base, the J end lost 0 bases, and 11 bases lay between the germline ends. Germline V gene lookup returns CDR1 SGHRS and CDR2 YFSETQ. This CDR3 has 16 amino acids. The sample comes from a study of blood T cells in healthy people across ages. Study conclusions and caveats: Strongly correlated with naive T cell percentage was TCR beta diversity. Significant beta diversity loss was already apparent by age roughly 44, declining roughly linearly. One million T cells yielded diversity estimates that were considered underestimates.

Sequenced sample: blood. The TCR originated in a woman aged 40-49 years in good health. The rearrangement uses TRBV5-1 and TRBJ2-1; no clear D gene. The CDR3: CASSLQVGSSYNEQFF. The DNA of the CDR3 is TGCGCCAGCAGCTTGCAAGTGGGTAGCTCCTACAATGAGCAGTTCTTC.